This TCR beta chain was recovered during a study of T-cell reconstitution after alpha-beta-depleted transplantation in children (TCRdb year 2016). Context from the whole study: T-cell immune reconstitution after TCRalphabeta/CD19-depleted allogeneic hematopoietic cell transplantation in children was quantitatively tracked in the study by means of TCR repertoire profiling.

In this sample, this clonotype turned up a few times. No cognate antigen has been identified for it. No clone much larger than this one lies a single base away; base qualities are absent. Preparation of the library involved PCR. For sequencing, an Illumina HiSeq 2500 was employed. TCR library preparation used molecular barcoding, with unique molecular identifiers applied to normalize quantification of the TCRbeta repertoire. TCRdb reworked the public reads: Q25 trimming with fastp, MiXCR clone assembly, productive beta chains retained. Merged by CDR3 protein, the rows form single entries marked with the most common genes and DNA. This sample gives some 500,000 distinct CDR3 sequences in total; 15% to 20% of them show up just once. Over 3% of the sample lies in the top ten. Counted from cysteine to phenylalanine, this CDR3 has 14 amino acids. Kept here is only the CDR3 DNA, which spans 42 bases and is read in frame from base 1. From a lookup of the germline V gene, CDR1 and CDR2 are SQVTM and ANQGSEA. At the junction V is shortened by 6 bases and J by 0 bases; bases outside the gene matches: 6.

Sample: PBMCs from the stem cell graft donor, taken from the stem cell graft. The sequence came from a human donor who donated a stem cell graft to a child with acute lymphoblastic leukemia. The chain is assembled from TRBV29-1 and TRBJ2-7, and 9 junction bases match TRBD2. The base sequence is TGCAGCGTCGAGGCGGGAGGGCCCTCCTACGAGCAGTACTTC. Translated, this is CSVEAGGPSYEQYF.